This T cell receptor beta chain was identified in a study of blood T cell repertoires in COVID-19. Study summary: The United States, Italy and Spain provided the acute and convalescent COVID-19 samples. T cells, B-cell-depleted T cells, or PBMCs supplied cDNA or gDNA.

Under the authors' procedure: Reference gene primer amplification in the assay estimated nucleated cell counts. Using immunoSEQ multiplex PCR, the repertoire was profiled, and TCRdb retains in-frame clones only, with some absent. The D gene and trimming were derived from the DNA, and the V and J assignments and clone size from that table. The table has roughly 320,000 clones, approximately 90% seen once. Seattle cases were enrolled at active infection and followed longitudinally. The germline V gene has CDR1 LGHDT and CDR2 YNNKEL (reference sequence). The trim removed 4 bases at V and 7 bases at J, leaving 9 bases unmatched. The CDR3 runs 16 residues.

The TCR originated in a woman aged 50 to 60 with COVID-19, enrolled during active disease. The chain couples TRBV3-1 (or the pseudogene TRBV3-2) to TRBJ2-3, with 12 bases matching TRBD2. The sample taken for sequencing was peripheral blood. The CDR3 sequence is CASSPYTSGRSHTQYF. The DNA of the CDR3 is TGTGCCAGCAGCCCTTATACTAGCGGGAGGTCTCATACGCAGTATTTT.